The 31 T cell receptor beta chains below were found in one sample sequenced in a study of T cells in narcolepsy. Using immunoSEQ multiplex PCR, the repertoire was profiled, and TCRdb retains in-frame clones only, with some absent. This sample carries roughly 35,000 clones, over 75% of them seen once, and the ten largest clones take roughly 1.6%. Material: CD45RA- memory CD4+ T cells from PBMCs. These receptors were obtained from a human donor with narcolepsy.

This chain uses TRBV6-1 with TRBJ1-5; D may be TRBD1 (5 bases). Germline CDR1 is MNHNS and CDR2 is SASEGT. V was clipped by 4 bases and J by 2 bases, with 12 bases between them. The CDR3 is 15 amino acids. The DNA for the CDR3 is TGTGCCAGCAGTGCTTTGGGAGGGGGCAATCAGCCCCAGCATTTT. Its protein is CASSALGGGNQPQHF.

V gene TRBV5-1 combines with J gene TRBJ2-1, with D perhaps matching TRBD1 (5 bases). This CDR3 spans 15 amino acids. The germline CDR1 and CDR2 sequences are SGHRS and YFSETQ. V was clipped by 4 bases and J by 0 bases, with 11 bases between them. The CDR3 DNA reads as TGCGCCAGCAGCAGGGGCGGCGACTCCTACAATGAGCAGTTCTTC. Its translation is CASSRGGDSYNEQFF.

This clone has a single count. This chain joins TRBV7-2 and TRBJ2-3, with a tentative D call TRBD2 (6 bases). The CDR3 is 14 residues long. Germline CDR1 SGHTA, CDR2 FQGNSA. Trimming took 6 bases from V and 8 from J, leaving 18 bases between them. This CDR3 reads CASSSRRDLGTQYF. DNA for the CDR3: TGTGCCAGCAGTTCGAGGAGGGACTTGGGTACGCAGTATTTT. The variable domain in full, with the rest retrieved from reference TRBV7-2 and TRBJ2-3, is GAGVSQSPSNKVTEKGKDVELRCDPISGHTALYWYRQSLGQGLEFLIYFQGNSAPDKSGLPSDRFSAERTGGSVSTLTIQRTQQEDSAVYLCASSSRRDLGTQYFGPGTRLTVL.

The chain carries TRBV7-2 and TRBJ2-3; possibly TRBD2 for D (5 bases). Between the trimmed V and J ends, which lost 7 bases and 2 bases, there was a span of 10 bases. Germline CDR1 and CDR2: SGHTA and FQGNSA. This CDR3 comprises 13 residues. The CDR3 sequence is CASIDGNTDTQYF. CDR3 coding DNA: TGTGCCAGCATAGACGGGAACACAGATACGCAGTATTTT.

The chain recombines TRBV18 with TRBJ2-2, with D perhaps matching TRBD1 or TRBD2 (5 bases each). Trimming left V 5 bases short and J 7 bases short, with 14 bases between. The CDR3 spans 14 residues. The V gene's germline CDR1 is KGHSH and CDR2 LQKENI. CDR3 protein: CASSTGTPNGELFF. CDR3 bases: TGTGCCAGCTCAACCGGGACCCCTAACGGGGAGCTGTTTTTT.

This clone was counted once. In DNA, the CDR3 is TGCGCCAGCAGCCAAGACCCCCAGGCTTGGGGGGACATTCAGTACTTC. Protein sequence: CASSQDPQAWGDIQYF. V gene TRBV4-3 combines with J gene TRBJ2-4, with D maybe TRBD2 (6 bases). Germline loops: CDR1 LGHNA, CDR2 YSLEER. V lost 0 bases, J lost 8 bases, and 17 bases lay in between. The CDR3 covers 16 residues.

This clone came up once. The chain joins TRBV11-3 to TRBJ2-2; 8 bases align to TRBD1. V lost 5 bases and J lost 5; bases outside the gene matches: 10. CDR3 size: 16 residues. Germline CDR1 reads SGHNT; CDR2 reads YENEEA. Here the CDR3 reads CASSPGTGRTTGELFF. The CDR3, as DNA: TGTGCCAGCAGCCCCGGGACAGGTCGGACTACCGGGGAGCTGTTTTTT.

The chain uses TRBV5-1 and TRBJ2-3; D is unresolved. The CDR3 is 15 amino acids. Between the trimmed V and J ends, which lost 4 bases and 1 base, there was a span of 13 bases. CDR1 and CDR2 (germline): SGHRS, YFSETQ. The CDR3 bases are TGCGCCAGCAGCCTCCGGCGGTTAGGCACAGATACGCAGTATTTT. Translating gives CASSLRRLGTDTQYF.

V and J are TRBV11-2 and TRBJ2-1, with 9 bases that match TRBD2. The CDR3 loop spans 18 amino acids. Germline V CDR1 and CDR2: SGHAT, FQNNGV. With V trimmed by 1 base and J by 0 bases, 7 bases remained unmatched. The CDR3 nucleotides read TGTGCCAGCAGCTTAGGGGCTAGCGGGGCGAGCTCCTACAATGAGCAGTTCTTC. Its protein is CASSLGASGASSYNEQFF.

This rearrangement joins TRBV18 to TRBJ2-7; the D gene is possibly TRBD2 (6 bases). V gave up 10 bases and J gave up 7 bases, with 20 bases separating them. The V gene's germline CDR1 is KGHSH and CDR2 LQKENI. This CDR3 is built from 13 residues. CDR3: CATADYQEREQYF. CDR3 DNA: TGTGCCACCGCGGACTATCAGGAGAGGGAGCAGTACTTC.

Details on this clone: This same CDR3 is encoded by further DNA sequences in the sample. The gene calls are TRBV9 and TRBJ2-3; D uncertain. Germline CDR1 is SGDLS and CDR2 is YYNGEE. The CDR3 extends over 13 amino acids. Trimming pared 3 bases from V and 6 bases from J, leaving 11 bases between. This chain's CDR3 is CASSGGPADTQYF. CDR3 DNA: TGTGCCAGCAGCGGGGGTCCGGCGGATACGCAGTATTTT.

V usage is TRBV28 and J usage is TRBJ1-5; the match to TRBD1 covers 7 bases. CDR3 length: 14 amino acids. With 4 bases clipped from V and 6 bases from J, the junction kept 6 bases outside the gene matches. Germline CDR1 is MDHEN and CDR2 is SYDVKM. The CDR3 DNA is TGTGCCAGCAGTTCTACTACAGGGGTTCAGCCCCAGCATTTT. Its translation: CASSSTTGVQPQHF.

The V gene is TRBV18, the J gene TRBJ2-7; 10 bases match TRBD2. Germline loops: CDR1 KGHSH, CDR2 LQKENI. V was clipped by 3 bases and J by 2 bases; unmatched bases: 4. CDR3 length: 15 amino acids. The CDR3 here is CASSPPLAGAYEQYF. The DNA of the CDR3 is TGTGCCAGCTCACCGCCCCTAGCGGGGGCCTACGAGCAGTACTTC. Based on the CDR3 plus reference TRBV18 and TRBJ2-7, the full variable domain is NAGVMQNPRHLVRRRGQEARLRCSPMKGHSHVYWYRQLPEEGLKFMVYLQKENIIDESGMPKERFSAEFPKEGPSILRIQQVVRGDSAAYFCASSPPLAGAYEQYFGPGTRLTVT.

In its sample, this clone was seen a few times. V is TRBV14 and J is TRBJ2-7; perhaps TRBD1 as D (6 bases). Germline V gives CDR1 SGHDN, CDR2 FVKESK. With 4 bases removed from V and 1 base from J, the gap between germline ends came to 14 bases. This CDR3 has 15 amino acids. The CDR3 loop reads CASSRSIDRSYEQYF. The CDR3 DNA reads as TGTGCCAGCAGCCGATCTATAGACAGGTCCTACGAGCAGTACTTC.

The chain combines TRBV6-1 with TRBJ1-2, with no clear D. V was trimmed by 7 bases and J by 2 bases, leaving 14 bases between them. Germline values: CDR1 MNHNS, CDR2 SASEGT. The CDR3 is 14 residues long. CDR3 loop: CASIQAKPNYGYTF. CDR3 coding DNA: TGTGCCAGCATCCAGGCGAAACCGAACTATGGCTACACCTTC.

The rearrangement joins TRBV5-4 to TRBJ1-1; D is uncertain. There are 14 residues in the CDR3. CDR1 and CDR2 (germline): SGHNT, YYREEE (reference sequence). V lost 3 bases, J lost 1 base, and 10 bases lay in between. The CDR3 loop reads CASSSEQPNTEAFF. As DNA, the CDR3 is TGTGCCAGCAGCTCAGAACAGCCGAACACTGAAGCTTTCTTT.

The rearrangement uses TRBV29-1 and TRBJ2-3; 9 bases match TRBD1. The germline gives CDR1 SQVTM, CDR2 ANQGSEA. V was clipped by 6 bases and J by 3 bases; unmatched bases: 10. The CDR3 extends over 15 amino acids. The CDR3 here is CSVLPNRGQTDTQYF. Here the CDR3 DNA reads TGCAGCGTATTACCCAACAGGGGGCAGACAGATACGCAGTATTTT.

This chain links TRBV7-2 with TRBJ1-1; D not certain. The V gene lost 2 bases and the J gene lost 3 bases, with 22 bases spanning the gap. The length of the CDR3 is 18 residues. Germline CDR1 SGHTA, CDR2 FQGNSA. The CDR3 protein is CASSLNKWLTNSYTEAFF. CDR3 nucleotides: TGTGCCAGCAGCTTAAATAAATGGTTGACAAACAGTTACACTGAAGCTTTCTTT.

The V and J genes are TRBV30 and TRBJ1-2; D unresolved. V was pared by 4 bases and J by 2 bases, with 8 bases between. Germline CDR1 reads GTSNPN; CDR2 reads SVGIG (reference sequence). This CDR3 has 12 amino acids. The CDR3 loop is CAWKEGNYGYTF. The CDR3 coding sequence is TGTGCCTGGAAGGAGGGAAACTATGGCTACACCTTC.

This chain links TRBV28 with TRBJ2-5, with 12 nucleotides matching TRBD2. Per the germline V gene, CDR1 is MDHEN and CDR2 is SYDVKM. The V segment lost 3 bases and the J segment 5 bases; nucleotides outside the gene matches: 4. There are 15 residues in the CDR3. The DNA of the CDR3 is TGTGCCAGCAGTTTTGGACTAGCGGGGACGGAGACCCAGTACTTC. Translated, it gives CASSFGLAGTETQYF.

This clone has only a few counts. The genes are TRBV19 and TRBJ1-2, with a tentative D call TRBD1 (6 bases). Germline assignment: CDR1 LNHDA and CDR2 SQIVND (reference sequence). V was trimmed by 6 bases and J by 4 bases, leaving 12 bases between them. The CDR3 is 13 residues long. Here the CDR3 DNA reads TGTGCCAGTAGCCTCAGGGACATCTATGGCTACACCTTC. Its protein is CASSLRDIYGYTF.

The chain is built from TRBV18 and TRBJ2-1; TRBD1 aligns across 9 bases. Trimming took 4 bases from V and 10 from J; bases not matched to a gene: 8. This CDR3 is 14 amino acids long. CDR1 KGHSH and CDR2 LQKENI come from the germline V gene. CDR3 nucleotides: TGTGCCAGCTCACAGGACAGGGGCTTTGGGGAGCAGTTCTTC. Translation: CASSQDRGFGEQFF. Full variable domain (remainder filled in from reference TRBV18 and TRBJ2-1): NAGVMQNPRHLVRRRGQEARLRCSPMKGHSHVYWYRQLPEEGLKFMVYLQKENIIDESGMPKERFSAEFPKEGPSILRIQQVVRGDSAAYFCASSQDRGFGEQFFGPGTRLTVL.

The gene calls are TRBV7-2 and TRBJ2-1, with 9 bases aligning to TRBD1. V trimming: 2 bases; J trimming: 8 bases; junction bases outside the gene matches: 13. Looked up from germline, CDR1 is SGHTA and CDR2 is FQGNSA. The CDR3 length is 17 residues. For the CDR3, the DNA is TGTGCCAGCAGCTTAAGTCATCCGGGACAGGGCCCCCATGAGCAGTTCTTC. Encoded protein: CASSLSHPGQGPHEQFF.

The chain uses TRBV6-6 and TRBJ1-2, with a tentative D call TRBD1 (5 bases). V was cut by 6 bases and J by 5 bases, with 16 bases left in between. CDR1 and CDR2 (germline): MNHNY, SVGAGI (reference sequence). The CDR3 spans 14 residues. The CDR3 sequence is CASSLPRQLYGYTF. In DNA form, the CDR3 reads TGTGCCAGCAGCCTACCCCGACAGCTTTATGGCTACACCTTC.

This chain connects TRBV2 to TRBJ1-6; D call uncertain. The CDR3 has 14 residues. With 2 bases removed from V and 7 bases from J, the gap between germline ends came to 9 bases. Germline CDR1 SNHLY, CDR2 FYNNEI. CDR3 sequence (DNA): TGTGCCAGCAGTGAAATGCGGGGAAATTCACCCCTCCACTTT. This sequence encodes CASSEMRGNSPLHF.

The sample holds a few counts of this clone. This CDR3 is CASSMTGDSYEQYF. CDR3 DNA: TGTGCCAGCAGTATGACAGGGGACTCCTACGAGCAGTACTTC. The V and J genes are TRBV6-5 and TRBJ2-7; 8 nucleotides agree with TRBD1. The V and J ends lost 5 bases and 0 bases, in that order; junction bases with no gene match: 3. CDR1 MNHEY and CDR2 SVGAGI come from the germline V gene. The CDR3 length is 14 residues.

CDR3 in amino acids: CASSLYAEGSPYQPQHF. The CDR3 DNA sequence: TGTGCCAGCAGCTTATACGCCGAGGGGTCCCCTTATCAGCCCCAGCATTTT. The chain is built from TRBV7-3 and TRBJ1-5; D is possibly TRBD1 (5 bases). The CDR3 spans 17 residues. Germline assignment: CDR1 SGHTA and CDR2 FQGTGA. The V end lost 2 bases, the J end lost 5 bases, and 19 bases lay between the germline ends.

The gene calls are TRBV7-3 and TRBJ2-7, with D maybe TRBD2 (6 bases). The germline V gene encodes CDR1 SGHTA and CDR2 FQGTGA. V was shortened by 5 bases and J by 5 bases, with 13 bases between the two germline ends. The CDR3 runs to 13 residues. The CDR3 is CASSQTSSHEQYF. The CDR3 DNA reads TGTGCCAGCAGCCAGACTAGTTCCCACGAGCAGTACTTC.

The chain couples TRBV4-3 to TRBJ2-2, with unresolved D. The germline CDR1 and CDR2 sequences are LGHNA and YSLEER. Trimming removed 3 bases at V and 1 base at J, with 15 bases between. This CDR3 comprises 17 residues. CDR3 protein: CASSHAPPGRNTGELFF. The CDR3 DNA sequence: TGCGCCAGCAGCCATGCCCCTCCTGGCAGGAACACCGGGGAGCTGTTTTTT.

This clone was observed a single time. CDR3: CASSLESGAHYNEQFF. The CDR3 DNA reads TGTGCCAGCAGCTTAGAGAGCGGGGCCCACTACAATGAGCAGTTCTTC. The V gene is TRBV7-2, the J gene TRBJ2-1; the match to TRBD2 covers 7 bases. The CDR3 is made up of 16 amino acids. Germline values: CDR1 SGHTA, CDR2 FQGNSA. Losses at the gene ends were 1 base for V and 3 bases for J; bases not matched to a gene: 6.

The chain links TRBV6-5 to TRBJ1-5, with D possibly matching TRBD1 (5 bases). The CDR3 is 13 residues long. Germline values: CDR1 MNHEY, CDR2 SVGAGI. V was trimmed by 6 bases and J by 4 bases, leaving 10 bases between them. CDR3 in amino acids: CASRRRGNQPQHF. DNA of the CDR3: TGTGCCAGCAGGAGACGGGGGAATCAGCCCCAGCATTTT.